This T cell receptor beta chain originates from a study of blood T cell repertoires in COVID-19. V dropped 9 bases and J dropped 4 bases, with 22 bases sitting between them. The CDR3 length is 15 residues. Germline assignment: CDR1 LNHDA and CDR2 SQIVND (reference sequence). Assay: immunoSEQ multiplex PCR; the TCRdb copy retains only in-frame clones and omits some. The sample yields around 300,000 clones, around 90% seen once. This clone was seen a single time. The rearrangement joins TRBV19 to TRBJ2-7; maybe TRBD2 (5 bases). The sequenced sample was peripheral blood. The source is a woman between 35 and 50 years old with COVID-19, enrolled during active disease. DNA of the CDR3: TGTGCCAGATACCGGAAAGCCCCACTAGTATACGAGCAGTACTTC. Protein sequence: CARYRKAPLVYEQYF.